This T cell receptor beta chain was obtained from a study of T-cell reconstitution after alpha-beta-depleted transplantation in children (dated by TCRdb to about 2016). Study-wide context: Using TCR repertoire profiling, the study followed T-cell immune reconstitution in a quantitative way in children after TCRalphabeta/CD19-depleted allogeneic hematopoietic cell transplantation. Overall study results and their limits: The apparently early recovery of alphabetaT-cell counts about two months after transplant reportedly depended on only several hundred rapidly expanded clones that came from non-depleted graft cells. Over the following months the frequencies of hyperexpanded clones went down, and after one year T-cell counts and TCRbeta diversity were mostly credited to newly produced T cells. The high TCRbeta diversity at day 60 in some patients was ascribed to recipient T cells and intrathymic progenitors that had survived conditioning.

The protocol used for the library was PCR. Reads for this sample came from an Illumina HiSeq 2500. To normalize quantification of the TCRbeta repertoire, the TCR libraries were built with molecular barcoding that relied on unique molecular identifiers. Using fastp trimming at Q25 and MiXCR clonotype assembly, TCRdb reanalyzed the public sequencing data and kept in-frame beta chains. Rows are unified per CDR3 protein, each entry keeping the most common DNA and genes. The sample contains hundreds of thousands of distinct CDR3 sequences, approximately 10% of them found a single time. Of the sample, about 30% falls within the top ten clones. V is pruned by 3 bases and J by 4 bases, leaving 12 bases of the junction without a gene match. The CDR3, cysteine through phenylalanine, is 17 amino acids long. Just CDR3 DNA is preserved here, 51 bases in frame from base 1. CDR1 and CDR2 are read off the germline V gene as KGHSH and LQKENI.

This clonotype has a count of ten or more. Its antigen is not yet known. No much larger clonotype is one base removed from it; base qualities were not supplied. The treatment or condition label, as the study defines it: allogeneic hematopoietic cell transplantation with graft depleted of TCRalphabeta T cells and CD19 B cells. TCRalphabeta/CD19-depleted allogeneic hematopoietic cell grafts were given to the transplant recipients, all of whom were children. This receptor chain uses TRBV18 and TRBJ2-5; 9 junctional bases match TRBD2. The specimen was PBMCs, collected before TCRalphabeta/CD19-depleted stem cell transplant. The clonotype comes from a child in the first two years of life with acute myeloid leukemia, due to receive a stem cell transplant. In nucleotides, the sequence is TGTGCCAGCTCACCGCAGGTAGCGGGAGTCGGTGGAGAGACCCAGTACTTC. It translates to CASSPQVAGVGGETQYF.